This T cell receptor (beta chain) came from a study of blood T cell repertoires in COVID-19. Study context: Acute and convalescent COVID-19 specimens originated in the United States, Italy and Spain. T cells, B-cell-depleted T cells, or PBMCs provided the cDNA or gDNA that served as material.

V lost 6 bases and J lost 1, with 13 bases in between. Germline V lookup: CDR1 MNHEY, CDR2 SMNVEV (reference sequence). The CDR3 sequence is 15 residues long. As originally analysed: Reference gene primer amplification yielded estimated nucleated cell counts. TCRdb's table, derived via immunoSEQ multiplex PCR, lists solely in-frame clones and lacks some. D and trimming were read from the DNA, whereas the V and J calls and clone size are those reported in that table. The data show approximately 200,000 clones, about four fifths seen once. This TCR derives from a man between 40 and 49 years old who had recovered from COVID-19. The chain combines TRBV27 with TRBJ2-1, with TRBD1 as a possible D gene (6 bases). Material: PBMCs or T cells enriched from blood (not recorded which). CDR3 nucleotides: TGTGCCAGCAGGAGCAGGGGAACGTCCTACAATGAGCAGTTCTTC. This encodes CASRSRGTSYNEQFF.